These 14 T cell receptor beta chains were all obtained from the same sample, sequenced in a study of OX40 agonist ivuxolimab in advanced cancers. Using immunoSEQ multiplex PCR, the repertoire was profiled, and TCRdb retains in-frame clones only, with some absent. The table records under 95,000 clones, roughly 83% of them present only once. Sequences were derived from CD4+ or CD8+ T cells sorted from blood, sampled in a trial of the OX40 agonist ivuxolimab. The receptors stem from an adult with an advanced solid tumor such as melanoma, head and neck, liver or kidney cancer.

This clone was seen more than once but under ten times. The CDR3 region is CASSGYNNEKLFF. CDR3 sequence (DNA): TGTGCCAGCAGTGGGTACAATAATGAAAAACTGTTTTTT. The rearrangement links TRBV25-1 to TRBJ1-4; D is unclear. Germline V gives CDR1 MGHDK, CDR2 SYGVNS. Trimming removed 4 bases at V and 4 bases at J, with 7 bases between. The CDR3 runs 13 residues.

V usage is TRBV10-2 and J usage is TRBJ1-5; D uncertain. Looked up from germline, CDR1 is WSHSY and CDR2 is SAAADI. The CDR3 is 12 residues long. V shed 3 bases and J shed 14 bases, with 14 bases lying between them. This chain's CDR3 is CASSDEVEAKHF. CDR3 bases: TGCGCCAGCAGTGATGAGGTTGAGGCCAAGCATTTT.

This rearrangement joins TRBV2 to TRBJ2-4; 7 nucleotides agree with TRBD1. From germline, CDR1 is SNHLY and CDR2 FYNNEI. Losses at the gene ends were 8 bases for V and 1 base for J; bases not matched to a gene: 11. This CDR3 is built from 16 residues. CDR3 coding DNA: TGTGCCAGCGGCCAATGGGGGACAGCTGCCAAAAACATTCAGTACTTC. Its translation: CASGQWGTAAKNIQYF.

The table lists this clone with a count of one. J is TRBJ2-6 and V is TRBV6-1; weak D call: TRBD2 (6 bases). V gave up 4 bases and J gave up 2 bases, with 9 bases separating them. Germline-derived CDR1 and CDR2 are MNHNS and SASEGT. This CDR3 has 15 amino acids. The CDR3 protein is CASSAGGAGANVLTF. Here the CDR3 DNA reads TGTGCCAGCAGTGCCGGCGGGGCTGGGGCCAACGTCCTGACTTTC.

The rearrangement joins TRBV7-2 to TRBJ2-7; D perhaps matches TRBD2 (6 bases). V lost 5 bases, J lost 3 bases, and 14 bases lay in between. The CDR3 is 14 amino acids. Germline CDR1 reads SGHTA; CDR2 reads FQGNSA. The CDR3 region has the DNA TGTGCCAGCAGCCGACGGGATAGCGGCTACGAGCAGTACTTC. Encoded protein: CASSRRDSGYEQYF.

Details on this clone: This sample also contains other DNA sequences that code for the same CDR3. The J gene is TRBJ1-2, the V gene TRBV7-9, with 7 bases lining up with TRBD1. Germline assignment: CDR1 SEHNR and CDR2 FQNEAQ (reference sequence). The junction had 4 bases not matched to a gene; V was cut back by 6 bases and J by 6 bases. CDR3 length: 12 residues. The CDR3 loop is CASSYGTDGYTF. The DNA of the CDR3 is TGTGCCAGCAGTTACGGGACAGATGGCTACACCTTC.

The chain combines TRBV9 with TRBJ1-1; possible D gene TRBD1, 5 bases. The CDR3 contains 15 residues. Germline V gene lookup returns CDR1 SGDLS and CDR2 YYNGEE. The V and J ends lost 2 bases and 2 bases respectively, with 13 bases between them. The CDR3 loop reads CASSVWGSGNTEAFF. Written as DNA, the CDR3 is TGTGCCAGCAGCGTCTGGGGGTCAGGTAACACTGAAGCTTTCTTT.

The chain is built from TRBV19 and TRBJ2-5, with D tentatively TRBD1 (5 bases). V dropped 5 bases and J dropped 4 bases, with 14 bases sitting between them. CDR3 length equals 14 residues. Germline V gene data show CDR1 as LNHDA and CDR2 as SQIVND (reference sequence). This CDR3 reads CASSVSGPPETQYF. DNA of the CDR3: TGTGCCAGTAGTGTCTCAGGGCCCCCAGAGACCCAGTACTTC.

The chain has TRBV19 and TRBJ2-1; TRBD1 or TRBD2 may be the D gene (6 bases each). V lost 6 bases to trimming and J lost 0 bases, with 15 bases between them. Germline V lookup: CDR1 LNHDA, CDR2 SQIVND (reference sequence). This CDR3 is 16 amino acids long. The DNA for the CDR3 is TGTGCCAGTAGCTTAGGGGGGAGGAGCTCCTACAATGAGCAGTTCTTC. Translation: CASSLGGRSSYNEQFF. Variable domain in full (rest from reference TRBV19 and TRBJ2-1): DGGITQSPKYLFRKEGQNVTLSCEQNLNHDAMYWYRQDPGQGLRLIYYSQIVNDFQKGDIAEGYSVSREKKESFPLTVTSAQKNPTAFYLCASSLGGRSSYNEQFFGPGTRLTVL.

The chain couples TRBV10-3 to TRBJ1-1; D is unclear. Germline V lookup: CDR1 ENHRY, CDR2 SYGVKD. The ends were cut back, 6 bases at V and 0 bases at J, with 11 bases in the middle. This CDR3 is 14 amino acids long. CDR3 loop: CAIRGNGLNTEAFF. The CDR3 DNA follows: TGTGCCATCAGGGGGAACGGATTGAACACTGAAGCTTTCTTT.

The rearrangement joins TRBV7-3 to TRBJ2-2, with 8 bases fitting TRBD1. The CDR3 is 15 residues long. V lost 5 bases to trimming and J lost 2 bases; unmatched junction nucleotides: 4. The germline V gene has CDR1 SGHTA and CDR2 FQGTGA. The CDR3 region is CASSRTGGNTGELFF. In DNA, the CDR3 is TGTGCCAGCAGCCGTACAGGGGGTAACACCGGGGAGCTGTTTTTT. The whole variable domain, remainder taken from reference TRBV7-3 and TRBJ2-2, is GAGVSQTPSNKVTEKGKYVELRCDPISGHTALYWYRQSLGQGPEFLIYFQGTGAADDSGLPNDRFFAVRPEGSVSTLKIQRTERGDSAVYLCASSRTGGNTGELFFGEGSRLTVL.

V usage is TRBV27 and J usage is TRBJ2-1; no firm D call. Trimming shortened V by 6 bases and J by 2 bases, and 17 bases separated the two germline ends. Germline-derived CDR1 and CDR2 are MNHEY and SMNVEV (reference sequence). The CDR3 length is 16 residues. CDR3 coding DNA: TGTGCCAGCAGGCCATACAGAGATGGGCCCTACAATGAGCAGTTCTTC. Its translation is CASRPYRDGPYNEQFF.

This clone has just one count. The chain has TRBV30 and TRBJ1-2; TRBD1 matches 7 bases. Germline loops: CDR1 GTSNPN, CDR2 SVGIG (reference sequence). This CDR3 is built from 12 residues. With 4 bases clipped from V and 8 bases from J, the junction kept 7 bases outside the gene matches. The CDR3 DNA reads TGTGCCTGGAACAGGGGAACCGGCGGCTACACCTTC. Translating gives CAWNRGTGGYTF.

The chain is built from TRBV30 and TRBJ1-2, with D unresolved. The germline gives CDR1 GTSNPN, CDR2 SVGIG (reference sequence). This CDR3 region has 17 residues. V lost 3 bases and J 4 bases, leaving 24 bases between the germline ends. The CDR3 spells CAWRGQYVTQSIYGYTF. The CDR3 DNA follows: TGTGCCTGGAGAGGCCAGTACGTAACACAGAGTATCTATGGCTACACCTTC.